This TCR beta chain was sequenced for a study of CD8 T cells in Susac syndrome. Sequencing of TCR beta was performed on blood CD8+ T cells and on blood CD4+ T cells. Healthy donors constituted the control group, matched for age and sex. When the RNA was reverse transcribed, random hexamers were used with an input of roughly 0.45 to 1 ug. Amplification of TCR beta CDR3 by immunoSEQ multiplex PCR spanned 54 Vbeta and 13 Jbeta. TCRdb reprocessed the immunoSEQ multiplex PCR reads with MiXCR, giving one entry per CDR3 protein. The sample holds around 140,000 distinct CDR3 sequences, roughly 94% seen once. This clonotype appeared a single time. Unmatched junction bases numbered 7, after V lost 6 bases and J lost 6 bases. The CDR3 extends over 14 amino acids.

Sequencing input: CD4+ T cells from PBMCs. The chain carries TRBV12-3 or TRBV12-4 and TRBJ2-1; the match to TRBD1 covers 8 bases. The sequence was collected from a human donor in good health. The CDR3 sequence: CASSRTGIVNEQFF. CDR3 nucleotide sequence: TGTGCCAGCAGCCGGACAGGGATAGTCAATGAGCAGTTCTTC.